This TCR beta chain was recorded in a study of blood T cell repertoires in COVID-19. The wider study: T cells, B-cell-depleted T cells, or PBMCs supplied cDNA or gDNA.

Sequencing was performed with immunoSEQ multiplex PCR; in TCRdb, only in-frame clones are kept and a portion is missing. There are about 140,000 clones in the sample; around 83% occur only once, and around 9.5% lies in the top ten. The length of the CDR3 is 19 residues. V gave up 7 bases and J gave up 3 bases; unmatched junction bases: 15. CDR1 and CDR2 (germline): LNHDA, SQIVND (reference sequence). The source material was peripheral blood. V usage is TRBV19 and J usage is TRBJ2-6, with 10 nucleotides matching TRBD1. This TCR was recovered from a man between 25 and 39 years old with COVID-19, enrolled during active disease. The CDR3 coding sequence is TGTGCCAGTAAAGGAAATCCGGGACAGGGGTCAGGTGGGGCCAACGTCCTGACTTTC. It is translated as CASKGNPGQGSGGANVLTF. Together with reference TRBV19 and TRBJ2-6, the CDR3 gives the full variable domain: DGGITQSPKYLFRKEGQNVTLSCEQNLNHDAMYWYRQDPGQGLRLIYYSQIVNDFQKGDIAEGYSVSREKKESFPLTVTSAQKNPTAFYLCASKGNPGQGSGGANVLTFGAGSRLTVL.